This TCR beta chain was sequenced during a study of spatial heterogeneity in lung cancer (dated by TCRdb to between 2019 and 2020). Describing the broader study: Beta-chain transcripts were consistently detected in greater numbers than alpha-chain transcripts, which likely reflected higher beta-chain transcript abundance. Nonsynonymous mutation counts, determined by whole-exome sequencing of tumor tissue, were related to TCR repertoire features. Both alpha and beta chains were TCR-sequenced in around 230 tumor regions, 64 matched nontumor lung samples and approximately 50 PBMC samples obtained at surgery. In the raw uncorrected reads, each unique combination of TCR and UMI appeared more than ten times on average. TCR alpha and beta repertoires were quantitatively compared across multiple tumor regions, matched nontumor lung and blood in non-small cell lung cancer.

The protocol used for the library was 5' RACE. Sequencing took place on a NextSeq 500. To allow correction of PCR and sequencing errors, the TCR library protocol tagged every TCR cDNA molecule with a unique molecular identifier. Turning to the authors' computational methods: Decombinator tools were used for TCR identification, UMI-based error correction and CDR3 extraction. Expanded TCRs were defined as those above a frequency of 2 per 1,000, corresponding to the top 1% of the tumor frequency distribution. Rényi diversity was computed with the R vegan package after subsampling each repertoire 100 times to 5,000 TCRs. CDR3 similarity networks were constructed using string-kernel similarity of amino acid triplets, with links drawn between CDR3s whose pairwise similarity was above 0.82. In TCRdb, the public reads were trimmed at Q25 with fastp and aligned with MiXCR, with productive beta chains retained. Rows are combined by CDR3 protein, so each entry shows the most common genes and DNA. What appears here as the V and J calls and clone size reflects TCRdb's work, not the paper's. The sample table contains about 45,000 distinct CDR3 sequences; only one count was recorded for about an eighth of them. The top ten hold 40% to 50% of the sample.

The intended sense of this specimen's time point label: sample taken at primary tumor resection. TCR sequencing used whole RNA extracted from tumor and nontumor lung tissue, or from cryopreserved PBMC samples, without cell sorting. Donors were some 67 patients with early-stage, untreated non-small cell lung cancer from the lung TRACERx cohort. Patients were selected for TCR sequencing only if sufficient RNA was available from at least two tumor regions. The paper as a whole reports these results and caveats: Additional single-cell paired TCR alpha and beta sequencing was considered necessary to confirm, at a functional level, the hypothesis that regional TCRs recognize regional mutations. Ubiquitous expanded tumor TCRs were found in blood more often at tumor resection than at routine follow-up.

The table lists this clonotype with many counts. Its antigen is not yet known. Per-nucleotide qualities are absent, and no much larger clonotype sits a single base away. Source: PBMCs, taken at surgery. This receptor was obtained from a female donor with early-stage non-small cell lung cancer.

The DNA is TGTGCCAGTCAGGGGGGGCAGGGGAAGAGAGGACCTGGGGCCAACGTCCTGACTTTC. Translation gives CASQGGQGKRGPGANVLTF. The V gene is TRBV12-3 or TRBV12-4 and the J gene is TRBJ2-6; the D gene is perhaps TRBD1 or TRBD2, as each covers 7 bases. Trimming removed 9 bases from V and 2 bases from J, leaving 26 bases between the germline ends. The CDR3 has 19 amino acids, counting the end cysteine and phenylalanine. The DNA shown is the 57-base CDR3, in frame from base 1.